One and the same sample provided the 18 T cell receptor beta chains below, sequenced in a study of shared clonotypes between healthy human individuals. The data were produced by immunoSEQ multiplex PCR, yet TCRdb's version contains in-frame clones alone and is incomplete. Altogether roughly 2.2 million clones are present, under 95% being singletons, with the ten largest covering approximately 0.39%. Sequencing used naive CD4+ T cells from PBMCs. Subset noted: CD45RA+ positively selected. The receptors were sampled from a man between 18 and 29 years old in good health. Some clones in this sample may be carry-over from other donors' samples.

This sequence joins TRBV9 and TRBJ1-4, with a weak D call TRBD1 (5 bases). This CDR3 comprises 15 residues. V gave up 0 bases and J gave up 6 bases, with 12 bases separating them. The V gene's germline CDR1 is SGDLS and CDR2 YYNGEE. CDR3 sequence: CASSVALGQDEKLFF. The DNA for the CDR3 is TGTGCCAGCAGCGTAGCTCTGGGGCAGGATGAAAAACTGTTTTTT.

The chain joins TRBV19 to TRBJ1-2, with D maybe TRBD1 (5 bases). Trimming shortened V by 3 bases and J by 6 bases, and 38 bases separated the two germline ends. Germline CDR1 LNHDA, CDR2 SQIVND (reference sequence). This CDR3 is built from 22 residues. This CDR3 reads CASSIGNFLGGTVRGTWDGYTF. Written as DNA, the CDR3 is TGTGCCAGTAGTATCGGGAACTTTCTTGGGGGGACGGTCCGCGGGACTTGGGATGGCTACACCTTC.

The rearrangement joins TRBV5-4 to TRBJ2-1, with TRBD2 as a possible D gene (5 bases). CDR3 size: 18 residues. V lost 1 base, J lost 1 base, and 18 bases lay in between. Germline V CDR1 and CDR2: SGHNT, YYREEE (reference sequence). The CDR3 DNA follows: TGTGCCAGCAGCTTGTCTCCTAGCTCCCCGAAGTCCTACAATGAGCAGTTCTTC. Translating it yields CASSLSPSSPKSYNEQFF.

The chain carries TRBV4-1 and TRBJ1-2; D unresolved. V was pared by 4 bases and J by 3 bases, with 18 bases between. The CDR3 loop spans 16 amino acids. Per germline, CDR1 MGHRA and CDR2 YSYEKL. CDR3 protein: CASSLSTPPGYYGYTF. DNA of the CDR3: TGCGCCAGCAGCCTATCAACACCGCCCGGGTACTATGGCTACACCTTC.

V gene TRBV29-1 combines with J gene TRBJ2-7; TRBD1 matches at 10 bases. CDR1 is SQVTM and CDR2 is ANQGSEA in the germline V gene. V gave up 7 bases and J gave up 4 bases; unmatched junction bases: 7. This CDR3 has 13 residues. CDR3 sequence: CSAVWDRGYEQYF. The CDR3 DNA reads TGCAGCGCCGTCTGGGACAGGGGATACGAGCAGTACTTC.

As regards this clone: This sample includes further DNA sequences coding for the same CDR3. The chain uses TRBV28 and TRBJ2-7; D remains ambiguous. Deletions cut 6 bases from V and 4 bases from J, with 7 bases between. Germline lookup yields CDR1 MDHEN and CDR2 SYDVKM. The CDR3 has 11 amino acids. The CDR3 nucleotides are TGTGCCAGCAGGGATGGGTACGAGCAGTACTTC. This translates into CASRDGYEQYF.

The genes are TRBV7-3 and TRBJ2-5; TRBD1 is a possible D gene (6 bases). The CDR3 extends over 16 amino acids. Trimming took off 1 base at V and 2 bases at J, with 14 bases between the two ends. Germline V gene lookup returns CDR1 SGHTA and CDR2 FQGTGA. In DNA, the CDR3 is TGTGCCAGCAGCTTAAACGGAAGGGGGTTTCAAGAGACCCAGTACTTC. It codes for CASSLNGRGFQETQYF.

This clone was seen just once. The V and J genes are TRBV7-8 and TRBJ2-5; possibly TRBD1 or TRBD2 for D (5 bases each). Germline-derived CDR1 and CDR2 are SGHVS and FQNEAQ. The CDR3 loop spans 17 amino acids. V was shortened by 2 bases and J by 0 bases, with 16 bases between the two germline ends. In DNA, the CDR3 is TGTGCCAGCAGCTTAAGGGACCCACCAGCGAACCAAGAGACCCAGTACTTC. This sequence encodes CASSLRDPPANQETQYF.

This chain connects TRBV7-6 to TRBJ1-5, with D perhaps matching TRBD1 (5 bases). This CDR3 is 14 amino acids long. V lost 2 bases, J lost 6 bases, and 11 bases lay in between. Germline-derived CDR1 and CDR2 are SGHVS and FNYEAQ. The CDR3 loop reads CASSLRQGGQPQHF. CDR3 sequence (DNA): TGTGCCAGCAGCTTAAGGCAGGGAGGTCAGCCCCAGCATTTT. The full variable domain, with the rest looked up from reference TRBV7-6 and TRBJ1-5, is GAGVSQSPRYKVTKRGQDVALRCDPISGHVSLYWYRQALGQGPEFLTYFNYEAQQDKSGLPNDRFSAERPEGSISTLTIQRTEQRDSAMYRCASSLRQGGQPQHFGDGTRLSIL.

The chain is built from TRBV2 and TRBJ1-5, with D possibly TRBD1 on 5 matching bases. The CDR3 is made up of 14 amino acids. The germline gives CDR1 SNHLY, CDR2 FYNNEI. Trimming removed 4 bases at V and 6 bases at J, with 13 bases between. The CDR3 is CASSGGPGIQPQHF. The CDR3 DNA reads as TGTGCCAGCAGTGGAGGGCCAGGGATTCAGCCCCAGCATTTT.

CDR3 nucleotides: TGTGCCAGCAGCCTCCGTACGGCTAGCGGGCGCACAGATACGCAGTATTTT. This gives the protein CASSLRTASGRTDTQYF. The chain combines TRBV7-9 with TRBJ2-3, with 8 bases identical to TRBD2. The CDR3 runs 17 residues. The germline V gene has CDR1 SEHNR and CDR2 FQNEAQ (reference sequence). With 5 bases clipped from V and 1 base from J, the junction kept 11 bases outside the gene matches.

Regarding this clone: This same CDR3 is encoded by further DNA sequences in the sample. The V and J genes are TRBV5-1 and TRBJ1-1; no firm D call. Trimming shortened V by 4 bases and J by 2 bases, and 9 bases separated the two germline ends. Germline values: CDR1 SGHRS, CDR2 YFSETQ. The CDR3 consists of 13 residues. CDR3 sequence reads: CASSPRENTEAFF. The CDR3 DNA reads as TGCGCCAGCAGCCCCCGGGAAAACACTGAAGCTTTCTTT. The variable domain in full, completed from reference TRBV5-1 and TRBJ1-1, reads KAGVTQTPRYLIKTRGQQVTLSCSPISGHRSVSWYQQTPGQGLQFLFEYFSETQRNKGNFPGRFSGRQFSNSRSEMNVSTLELGDSALYLCASSPRENTEAFFGQGTRLTVV.

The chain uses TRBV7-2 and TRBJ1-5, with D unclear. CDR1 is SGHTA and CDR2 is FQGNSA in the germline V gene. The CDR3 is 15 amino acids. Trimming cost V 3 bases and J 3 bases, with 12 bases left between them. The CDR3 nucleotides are TGTGCCAGCAGCTTGGTTAAAGCTCCCAATCAGCCCCAGCATTTT. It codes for CASSLVKAPNQPQHF.

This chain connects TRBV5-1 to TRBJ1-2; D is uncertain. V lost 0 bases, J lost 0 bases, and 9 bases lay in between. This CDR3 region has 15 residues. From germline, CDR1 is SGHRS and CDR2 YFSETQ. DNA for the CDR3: TGCGCCAGCAGCTTGGGGACGAAAGCTAACTATGGCTACACCTTC. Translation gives CASSLGTKANYGYTF.

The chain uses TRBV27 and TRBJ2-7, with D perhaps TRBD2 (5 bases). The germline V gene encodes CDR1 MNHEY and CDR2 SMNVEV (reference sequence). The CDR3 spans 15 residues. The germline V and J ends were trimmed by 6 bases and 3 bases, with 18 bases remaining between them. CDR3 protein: CASSLNSGVRYEQYF. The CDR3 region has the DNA TGTGCCAGCAGCCTCAATTCCGGGGTTCGCTACGAGCAGTACTTC.

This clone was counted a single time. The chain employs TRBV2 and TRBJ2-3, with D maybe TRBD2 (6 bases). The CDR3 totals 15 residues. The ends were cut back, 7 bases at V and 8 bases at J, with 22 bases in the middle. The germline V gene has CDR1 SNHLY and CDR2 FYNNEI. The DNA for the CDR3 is TGTGCCAGCACCGTTGTTGGCGGGCCGGAGGGTACGCAGTATTTT. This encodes CASTVVGGPEGTQYF. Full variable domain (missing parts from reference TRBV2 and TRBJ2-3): EPEVTQTPSHQVTQMGQEVILRCVPISNHLYFYWYRQILGQKVEFLVSFYNNEISEKSEIFDDQFSVERPDGSNFTLKIRSTKLEDSAMYFCASTVVGGPEGTQYFGPGTRLTVL.

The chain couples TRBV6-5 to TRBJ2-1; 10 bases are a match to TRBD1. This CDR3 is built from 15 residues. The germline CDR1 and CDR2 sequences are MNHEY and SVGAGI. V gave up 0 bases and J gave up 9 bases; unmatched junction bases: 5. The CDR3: CASSYSRQGASEQFF. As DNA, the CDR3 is TGTGCCAGCAGTTACTCTCGACAGGGGGCGAGTGAGCAGTTCTTC.

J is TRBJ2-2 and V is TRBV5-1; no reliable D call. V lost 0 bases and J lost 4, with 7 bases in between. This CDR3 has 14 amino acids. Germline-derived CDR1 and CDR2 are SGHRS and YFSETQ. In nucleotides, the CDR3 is TGCGCCAGCAGCTTGGGGGTTTCCACCGGGGAGCTGTTTTTT. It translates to CASSLGVSTGELFF. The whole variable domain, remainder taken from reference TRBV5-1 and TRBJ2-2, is KAGVTQTPRYLIKTRGQQVTLSCSPISGHRSVSWYQQTPGQGLQFLFEYFSETQRNKGNFPGRFSGRQFSNSRSEMNVSTLELGDSALYLCASSLGVSTGELFFGEGSRLTVL.